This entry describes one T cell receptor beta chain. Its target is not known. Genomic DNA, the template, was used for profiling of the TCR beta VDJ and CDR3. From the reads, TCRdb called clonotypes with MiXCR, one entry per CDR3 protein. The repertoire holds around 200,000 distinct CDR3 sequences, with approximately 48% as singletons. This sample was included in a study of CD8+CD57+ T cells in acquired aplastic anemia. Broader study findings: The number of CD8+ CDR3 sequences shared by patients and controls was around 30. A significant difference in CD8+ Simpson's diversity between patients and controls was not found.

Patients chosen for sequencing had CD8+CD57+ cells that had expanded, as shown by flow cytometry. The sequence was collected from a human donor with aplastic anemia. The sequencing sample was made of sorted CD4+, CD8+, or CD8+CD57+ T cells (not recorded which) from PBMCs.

The CDR3 region has the DNA TGCGCCAGCAGTGAGGGGACAGGGAATAGCTACACCTTC. It encodes CASSEGTGNSYTF. This rearrangement joins TRBV10-1 to TRBJ1-2, with 9 bases identical to TRBD1. This CDR3 region has 13 residues. CDR1 is WNHNN, CDR2 SYGVQD, per germline (reference sequence). The V and J ends lost 2 bases and 9 bases, in that order; junction bases with no gene match: 4.